These 6 T cell receptor beta chains share one sample of origin, sequenced in a study of immune cell composition in non-small cell lung cancer (TCRdb year 2017). Library method: the immunoSEQ multiplex PCR assay. Imported from immuneACCESS, the table was reduced by TCRdb to in-frame sequences with V and J called. These copies leave out some clones; in studies compared against another copy, an unresolved V gene accounts for under half, and the cause of the remainder is not known. In all, the sample holds about 14,000 clones, and more than 65% of those were seen once. Together, the top ten hold around an eighth of the sample. Sequencing was carried out using lung tumor tissue. The source of these receptors is a human donor with non-small cell lung cancer.

The rearrangement joins TRBV28 to TRBJ2-5; 11 bases map to TRBD2. Germline trimming cut 8 bases from V and 4 bases from J; bases unmatched to any gene: 18. Germline assignment: CDR1 MDHEN and CDR2 SYDVKM. The CDR3 is 18 amino acids. The CDR3 DNA reads TGTGCCAGCTCCGACAGGGCCCTACTAGCGGGAGTGGGAGAGACCCAGTACTTC. This sequence encodes CASSDRALLAGVGETQYF. The full variable domain, completed using reference TRBV28 and TRBJ2-5, is DVKVTQSSRYLVKRTGEKVFLECVQDMDHENMFWYRQDPGLGLRLIYFSYDVKMKEKGDIPEGYSVSREKKERFSLILESASTNQTSMYLCASSDRALLAGVGETQYFGPGTRLLVL.

The rearrangement uses TRBV28 and TRBJ1-1, with no clear D. This CDR3 spans 15 amino acids. V gave up 2 bases and J gave up 2 bases, with 12 bases separating them. Germline values: CDR1 MDHEN, CDR2 SYDVKM. The CDR3: CASSLRFRGNTEAFF. The CDR3 DNA reads as TGTGCCAGCAGTTTACGGTTTCGAGGTAACACTGAAGCTTTCTTT.

The gene calls are TRBV7-9 and TRBJ1-5; D may be TRBD1 (5 bases). The CDR3 is 14 amino acids. The germline CDR1 and CDR2 sequences are SEHNR and FQNEAQ (reference sequence). With 5 bases removed from V and 1 base from J, the gap between germline ends came to 9 bases. CDR3 region: CASSRGNSNQPQHF. CDR3 sequence (DNA): TGTGCCAGCAGCCGGGGGAACAGCAATCAGCCCCAGCATTTT.

This clone came up once. This rearrangement joins TRBV5-1 to TRBJ2-3, with 7 bases lining up with TRBD1. Per germline, CDR1 SGHRS and CDR2 YFSETQ. The V segment lost 4 bases and the J segment 1 base; nucleotides outside the gene matches: 6. The CDR3 covers 15 residues. CDR3 residues: CASSPDRVGTDTQYF. DNA of the CDR3: TGCGCCAGCAGCCCTGACAGGGTGGGCACAGATACGCAGTATTTT.

This clone has only one observation. In DNA, the CDR3 is TGTGCCAGCAGTTTCCGACGGGACAGGGTGGGCTATGGCTACACCTTC. Translation gives CASSFRRDRVGYGYTF. The chain couples TRBV28 to TRBJ1-2; 9 nucleotides match TRBD1. V gave up 3 bases and J gave up 4 bases; unmatched junction bases: 9. The CDR3 sequence is 16 residues long. Germline V lookup: CDR1 MDHEN, CDR2 SYDVKM.

In this sample, this clone is medium-sized (0.01 to 0.1%). The chain couples TRBV19 to TRBJ1-5; TRBD1 might be the D (5 bases). Germline V gene lookup returns CDR1 LNHDA and CDR2 SQIVND (reference sequence). Between the trimmed V and J ends, which lost 9 bases and 0 bases, there was a span of 15 bases. The CDR3 loop spans 15 amino acids. The CDR3 loop reads CASRGLLGSNQPQHF. CDR3 DNA: TGTGCCAGCCGGGGACTACTGGGTAGCAATCAGCCCCAGCATTTT.